Below, 15 T cell receptor beta chains from the same sample are listed, as sequenced in a study of T cell responses to AZD1222 COVID-19 vaccine. The assay was immunoSEQ multiplex PCR, and TCRdb's table has in-frame clones only and misses some. The sample lists under 170,000 clones; 92% were seen once. The material was peripheral blood, obtained 28 days after the second AZD1222 dose. The source is an adult who received the AZD1222 COVID-19 vaccine.

This chain uses TRBV24-1 with TRBJ2-7, with D possibly being TRBD2 (5 bases). Germline CDR1 reads KGHDR; CDR2 reads SFDVKD. This CDR3 has 13 residues. V was clipped by 7 bases and J by 3 bases, with 12 bases between them. CDR3 amino acids: CATRTNLNYEQYF. DNA of the CDR3: TGTGCCACCAGGACTAACCTAAACTACGAGCAGTACTTC.

V gene TRBV10-3 combines with J gene TRBJ1-5, with D perhaps TRBD1 (5 bases). This CDR3 has 13 residues. The V end lost 0 bases, the J end lost 5 bases, and 5 bases lay between the germline ends. Looked up from germline, CDR1 is ENHRY and CDR2 is SYGVKD. CDR3 amino acids: CAISESGDQPQHF. CDR3 DNA: TGTGCCATCAGTGAGTCGGGGGATCAGCCCCAGCATTTT.

The V gene is TRBV27, the J gene TRBJ1-1, with D perhaps TRBD1 (5 bases). Trimming pared 0 bases from V and 11 bases from J, leaving 13 bases between. This CDR3 region has 13 residues. Germline CDR1 MNHEY, CDR2 SMNVEV (reference sequence). The CDR3 region is CASSLSTGRWAFF. CDR3 nucleotides: TGTGCCAGCAGTTTATCGACGGGGCGCTGGGCTTTCTTT.

The chain uses TRBV14 and TRBJ2-7, with D unclear. CDR3 size: 13 residues. Germline CDR1 and CDR2: SGHDN and FVKESK. With 0 bases removed from V and 5 bases from J, the gap between germline ends came to 8 bases. CDR3 loop: CASSQDRRDEQYF. The CDR3 DNA follows: TGTGCCAGCAGCCAAGATCGTAGGGACGAGCAGTACTTC.

The J gene is TRBJ1-1, the V gene TRBV6-6; possible D gene TRBD1, 5 bases. Germline V lookup: CDR1 MNHNY, CDR2 SVGAGI (reference sequence). V dropped 2 bases and J dropped 8 bases, with 12 bases sitting between them. The CDR3 is 13 residues long. DNA of the CDR3: TGTGCCAGCAGTTACGGTCAGGGAAACGAAGCTTTCTTT. It codes for CASSYGQGNEAFF.

The chain joins TRBV7-2 to TRBJ1-3, with TRBD1 as a possible D gene (5 bases). Germline CDR1 and CDR2: SGHTA and FQGNSA. Trimming took off 1 base at V and 4 bases at J, with 14 bases between the two ends. CDR3 size: 16 residues. In nucleotides, the CDR3 is TGTGCCAGCAGCTTAGATAGGGGCGCGTCGGGAAACACCATATATTTT. The encoded protein is CASSLDRGASGNTIYF.

This chain links TRBV15 with TRBJ1-2, with D hard to call. The V and J ends lost 0 bases and 6 bases respectively, with 11 bases between them. The CDR3 loop spans 14 amino acids. Germline assignment: CDR1 LNHNV and CDR2 YYDKDF (reference sequence). In DNA form, the CDR3 reads TGTGCCACCAGCAGAGACCGAGCCCGGGATGGCTACACCTTC. Residues: CATSRDRARDGYTF.

V usage is TRBV7-8 and J usage is TRBJ2-7; D is perhaps TRBD1 (5 bases). V lost 2 bases and J 5 bases, leaving 13 bases between the germline ends. This CDR3 has 14 amino acids. CDR1 and CDR2 from the germline V gene are SGHVS and FQNEAQ. CDR3 in DNA: TGTGCCAGCAGCTTACAGGGTTTTGCGAACGAGCAGTACTTC. It codes for CASSLQGFANEQYF.

The chain links TRBV19 to TRBJ1-4; no firm D call. Trimming removed 7 bases from V and 5 bases from J, with 17 bases in between. The length of the CDR3 is 15 residues. Germline V CDR1 and CDR2: LNHDA, SQIVND (reference sequence). The chain's CDR3 is CASTGREPSNEKLFF. The CDR3 nucleotides read TGTGCCAGTACCGGTAGAGAACCTAGCAATGAAAAACTGTTTTTT.

This clone showed up just once. The J gene is TRBJ2-3, the V gene TRBV6-2 or TRBV6-3; no clear D gene. The germline CDR1 and CDR2 sequences are MNHEY and SVGEGT. V was clipped by 2 bases and J by 4 bases, with 10 bases between them. The CDR3 is made up of 14 amino acids. CDR3 loop: CASSYIVSPDTQYF. The DNA of the CDR3 is TGTGCCAGCAGTTACATTGTTTCTCCAGATACGCAGTATTTT.

This chain uses TRBV5-3 with TRBJ1-3; a weak D match, TRBD1 (5 bases). TRBV5-3 is placed among ORFs of uncertain function. This CDR3 contains 15 residues. V dropped 1 base and J dropped 0 bases, with 8 bases sitting between them. CDR3 nucleotide sequence: TGTGCCAGAAGCTTGAGACAGAGCTCTGGAAACACCATATATTTT. Its translation: CARSLRQSSGNTIYF.

Written as DNA, the CDR3 is TGTGCCAGCAGCTTAGGTCAGTCACATCAGCCCCAGCATTTT. Its protein is CASSLGQSHQPQHF. V usage is TRBV7-2 and J usage is TRBJ1-5; D remains ambiguous. The CDR3 is made up of 14 amino acids. Trimming took off 1 base at V and 5 bases at J, with 9 bases between the two ends. From germline, CDR1 is SGHTA and CDR2 FQGNSA.

The chain uses TRBV27 and TRBJ2-7; the match to TRBD1 covers 7 bases. Germline V lookup: CDR1 MNHEY, CDR2 SMNVEV (reference sequence). V shed 5 bases, J shed 6 bases, and the junction held 7 bases outside the gene matches. The CDR3 totals 13 residues. CDR3 in DNA: TGTGCCAGCAGTCCTCCGACAGGGACCGAGCAGTACTTC. It translates to CASSPPTGTEQYF.

The chain employs TRBV13 and TRBJ1-2; TRBD1 matches 9 bases. CDR1 PRHDT and CDR2 FYEKMQ come from the germline V gene (reference sequence). The ends lost 5 bases at V and 0 bases at J; junction bases unmatched: 10. The CDR3 has 17 amino acids. The CDR3 DNA reads TGTGCCAGCAGCACCCCTCGGACAGGGGAGGCTAACTATGGCTACACCTTC. It yields the protein CASSTPRTGEANYGYTF.

The genes are TRBV24-1 and TRBJ1-1; a possible D gene is TRBD1 (5 bases). CDR1 is KGHDR and CDR2 is SFDVKD in the germline V gene. The length of the CDR3 is 13 residues. V lost 7 bases and J 4 bases, leaving 12 bases between the germline ends. The CDR3 region is CATRAGGFTEAFF. Here the CDR3 DNA reads TGTGCCACCAGGGCGGGGGGGTTCACTGAAGCTTTCTTT.